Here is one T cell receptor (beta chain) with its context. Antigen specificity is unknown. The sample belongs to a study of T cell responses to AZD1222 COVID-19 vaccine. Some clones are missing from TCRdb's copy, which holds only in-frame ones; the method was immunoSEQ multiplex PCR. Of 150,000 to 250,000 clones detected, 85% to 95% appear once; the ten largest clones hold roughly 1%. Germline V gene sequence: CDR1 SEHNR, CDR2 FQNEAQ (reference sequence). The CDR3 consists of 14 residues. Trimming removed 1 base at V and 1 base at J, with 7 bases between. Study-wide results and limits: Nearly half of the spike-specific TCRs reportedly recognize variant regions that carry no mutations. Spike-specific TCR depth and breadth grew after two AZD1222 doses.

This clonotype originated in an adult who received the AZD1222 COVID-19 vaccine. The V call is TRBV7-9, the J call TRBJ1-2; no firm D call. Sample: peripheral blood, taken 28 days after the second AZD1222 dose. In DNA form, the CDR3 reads TGTGCCAGCAGCTTAGGCCCGCATAACTATGGCTACACCTTC. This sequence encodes CASSLGPHNYGYTF.